The rows below give T cell receptor beta chains drawn from one sample of a study of vaccination and CD4 T cells after COVID-19. Their target antigens are unknown. Using its own MiXCR run on the PCR reads, TCRdb lists one record per CDR3 protein. The data hold tens of thousands of distinct CDR3 sequences, with roughly 60% observed a single time. The sample comprised CD4+ T cells from blood, cultured in vitro. The receptors come from a human donor who had recovered from COVID-19. Each CDR3 is given with its conserved first and last residue. The D gene is left open where the match is weak. Size values are once, few and many counts, or a class for expanded clones, and some rows have none.

D: .
size: .
J: TRBJ2-7
V: TRBV7-9
DNA: TGTGCCAGCCTGAGCGCTACGGGAATCACTACCTACGAGCAGTACTTC
CDR3: CASLSATGITTYEQYF

D: .
size: .
J: TRBJ2-1
V: TRBV28
DNA: TGTGCCAGCAGGGCGGGCGGGAAGGGTTCGAATGAGCAGTTCTTC
CDR3: CASRAGGKGSNEQFF

D: .
size: .
J: TRBJ2-2
V: TRBV18
DNA: TGTGCCAGCTCACCACCGGGACCCAACACCGGGGAGCTGTTTTTT
CDR3: CASSPPGPNTGELFF

D: TRBD2
size: .
J: TRBJ2-7
V: TRBV7-2
DNA: TGTGCCAGCAGCGGAGGGACTACTTCCTACGAGCAGTACTTC
CDR3: CASSGGTTSYEQYF

D: .
size: .
J: TRBJ1-2
V: TRBV20-1
DNA: TGCAGTGCTAGAGCCCCGGGGATCAGCTATGGCTACACCTTC
CDR3: CSARAPGISYGYTF

D: .
size: once
J: TRBJ1-6
V: TRBV20-1
DNA: TGCAGTGCTAAGGCTGGAGGCCTGGAGAGTCACTCCTATAATTCACCCCTCCACTTT
CDR3: CSAKAGGLESHSYNSPLHF

D: .
size: .
J: TRBJ1-1
V: TRBV20-1
DNA: TGCAGTGCTTCCTCCCCCTTGGTGGACCGGGAAGCTTTCTTT
CDR3: CSASSPLVDREAFF

D: TRBD2
size: .
J: TRBJ2-7
V: TRBV11-2
DNA: TGTGCCAGCAGCCCGACGGGGGGAAACTACGAGCAGTACTTC
CDR3: CASSPTGGNYEQYF

D: .
size: once
J: TRBJ1-1
V: TRBV7-9
DNA: TGTGCCAGCAGCTTACCCCGGCGGGCGGCTGAAGCTTTCTTT
CDR3: CASSLPRRAAEAFF

D: TRBD1
size: .
J: TRBJ1-6
V: TRBV7-9
DNA: TGTGCCAGCAGCCGGAAGAGGGACAGGGCTAATTCACCCCTCCACTTT
CDR3: CASSRKRDRANSPLHF

D: .
size: few
J: TRBJ2-7
V: TRBV20-1
DNA: TGCAGTATACAGGGCAACGAGCAGTACTTC
CDR3: CSIQGNEQYF

D: .
size: .
J: TRBJ1-1
V: TRBV5-4
DNA: TGTGCCAGCAGCTTGCGGGTTCTGGACACTGAAGCTTTCTTT
CDR3: CASSLRVLDTEAFF

D: .
size: once
J: TRBJ1-2
V: TRBV11-2
DNA: TGTGCCAGCAGCCAACAGAATAACTATGGCTACACCTTC
CDR3: CASSQQNNYGYTF

D: .
size: .
J: TRBJ1-1
V: TRBV10-3
DNA: TGTGCCATCGGGACTCAGAACACTGAAGCTTTCTTT
CDR3: CAIGTQNTEAFF

D: .
size: .
J: TRBJ2-3
V: TRBV7-2
DNA: TGTGCCAGCAGCTTAGTGGGTCCAGATACGCAGTATTTT
CDR3: CASSLVGPDTQYF

D: .
size: medium-sized
J: TRBJ1-5
V: TRBV20-1
DNA: TGCAGTGCTAGACCTAGCAATCAGCCCCAGCATTTT
CDR3: CSARPSNQPQHF

D: TRBD1
size: once
J: TRBJ1-1
V: TRBV10-3
DNA: TGTGCCATGGCGGGACAGCTCATGAACACTGAAGCTTTCTTT
CDR3: CAMAGQLMNTEAFF

D: .
size: few
J: TRBJ1-2
V: TRBV5-1
DNA: TGCGCCAGCAGCTTGGACAGCTATGGCTACACCTTC
CDR3: CASSLDSYGYTF

D: .
size: .
J: TRBJ2-6
V: TRBV15
DNA: TGTGCCACCAGCAGACTAGAGAGCTCTGGGGCCAACGTCCTGACTTTC
CDR3: CATSRLESSGANVLTF

D: TRBD1
size: .
J: TRBJ1-5
V: TRBV25-1
DNA: TGTGCCAGCAGTCCGACAGGGTTTGATGGTCGGCTTCAGCCCCAGCATTTT
CDR3: CASSPTGFDGRLQPQHF

D: TRBD2
size: .
J: TRBJ2-2
V: TRBV19
DNA: TGTGCCAGTAGTGCCTCGCGGGGGGGGGCCGGGGAGCTGTTTTTT
CDR3: CASSASRGGAGELFF

D: TRBD1
size: .
J: TRBJ1-5
V: TRBV4-2
DNA: TGTGCCAGCAGCCAAGGACAGGGGGGCAAGAGGCAGCCCCAGCATTTT
CDR3: CASSQGQGGKRQPQHF

D: .
size: .
J: TRBJ1-3
V: TRBV6-5
DNA: TGTGCCAGCAGTTCCGGACTCGGAGGAAACACCATATATTTT
CDR3: CASSSGLGGNTIYF

D: TRBD2
size: few
J: TRBJ2-7
V: TRBV20-1
DNA: TGCAGTGTCCAGACTAGCGGGACAGGTTCTTACGAGCAGTACTTC
CDR3: CSVQTSGTGSYEQYF

D: .
size: .
J: TRBJ1-1
V: TRBV5-6
DNA: TGTGCCAGCAGCTCCGGTTGGGGTCGGGGGGCGGGCACTGAAGCTTTCTTT
CDR3: CASSSGWGRGAGTEAFF

D: .
size: once
J: TRBJ2-7
V: TRBV7-2
DNA: TGTGCCAGCAGACCCTGGGGGGACAATGGGAACGAGCAGTACTTC
CDR3: CASRPWGDNGNEQYF

D: TRBD2
size: few
J: TRBJ2-1
V: TRBV6-2/TRBV6-3
DNA: TGTGCCAGCACCCCCCCGAGGGGAGCGGGAGGGCCCCCCCAATACAATGAGCAGTTCTTC
CDR3: CASTPPRGAGGPPQYNEQFF

D: .
size: .
J: TRBJ1-2
V: TRBV27
DNA: TGTGCCAGCAGTTTCTCCCCGCGGCGATTTAACTATGGCTACACCTTC
CDR3: CASSFSPRRFNYGYTF

D: .
size: .
J: TRBJ1-4
V: TRBV15
DNA: TGTGCCACCAGCAGAGATAGGGCAGGGGTTAAGGAAAAACTGTTTTTT
CDR3: CATSRDRAGVKEKLFF

D: TRBD1
size: few
J: TRBJ1-5
V: TRBV7-9
DNA: TGTGCCAGCAGCACTGACAGGGGTCGGCAGCCCCAGCATTTT
CDR3: CASSTDRGRQPQHF

D: .
size: .
J: TRBJ2-1
V: TRBV5-5
DNA: TGTGCCAGCAGCTCTGGGGGTAGGTTCTCCTACAATGAGCAGTTCTTC
CDR3: CASSSGGRFSYNEQFF

D: .
size: .
J: TRBJ2-3
V: TRBV7-3
DNA: TGTGCCAGCAGCTTATCCAGGGATGGGGATACGCAGTATTTT
CDR3: CASSLSRDGDTQYF

D: .
size: .
J: TRBJ2-1
V: TRBV7-9
DNA: TGTGCCAGCAGCTCGGGACTTCTAAGCTCCTACAATGAGCAGTTCTTC
CDR3: CASSSGLLSSYNEQFF

D: .
size: .
J: TRBJ1-1
V: TRBV20-1
DNA: TGCAGTGCCCTCCGAGCCTGGGACACTGAAGCTTTCTTT
CDR3: CSALRAWDTEAFF

D: .
size: .
J: TRBJ1-6
V: TRBV7-3
DNA: TGTGCCAGCAGCTTAGGTGGAGGGGTGGGTTCACCCCTCCACTTT
CDR3: CASSLGGGVGSPLHF

D: .
size: .
J: TRBJ2-1
V: TRBV28
DNA: TGTGCCAGCAGTTTATTCCAGACGAGAGGAAATGAGCAGTTCTTC
CDR3: CASSLFQTRGNEQFF